The source of this T cell receptor (beta chain) is a study of OX40 agonist ivuxolimab in advanced cancers. As for the study in general: Partial response was recorded in three patients: one hepatocellular carcinoma and two cutaneous melanoma cases. Study results and caveats: CD8+ T cells showed, on average, more clonal expansion than CD4+ cells. Which antigen the expanded peripheral T cells recognized is unknown.

Germline V gene data show CDR1 as SNHLY and CDR2 as FYNNEI. This CDR3 spans 13 amino acids. V gave up 3 bases and J gave up 3 bases, with 7 bases separating them. Autoimmune disease history or systemic immunosuppression led to patients being barred. Concerning this clone: The antigen remains unidentified.

Repertoires were generated with immunoSEQ multiplex PCR, while TCRdb's copy carries only in-frame clones and drops some. The repertoire holds approximately 14,000 clones, with around 80% as singletons. The specimen was CD4+ or CD8+ T cells sorted from blood, collected in a trial of the OX40 agonist ivuxolimab. The TCR sequence derives from an adult with an advanced solid tumor such as melanoma, head and neck, liver or kidney cancer. This sequence joins TRBV2 and TRBJ2-3; possible D gene TRBD2, 6 bases. CDR3 sequence: CASSDGGTDTQYF. CDR3 sequence (DNA): TGTGCCAGCAGTGATGGAGGGACAGATACGCAGTATTTT.